This passage covers 21 T cell receptor beta chains from one sample sequenced in a study of human T cells and chemical hapten exposure (dated by TCRdb to about 2021). The intended sense of this specimen's time point label: patch test 1, 2 weeks after DPC sensitization. Explained via the paper, the treatment or condition label denotes: therapeutic diphenylcyclopropenone sensitization with weekly scalp DPC. Total RNA was isolated from unfractionated whole blood collected in Tempus Blood RNA tubes. The protocol used for the library was RACE. Data came from a NextSeq 500. Using fastp trimming at Q25 and MiXCR clonotype assembly, TCRdb reanalyzed the public sequencing data and kept in-frame beta chains. Rows are combined by CDR3 protein, so each entry shows the most common genes and DNA. Across this sample there are some 52,000 distinct CDR3 sequences, with 9.5% to 12% seen only once. Approximately 2% of the sample goes to the ten largest clones.

The input for sequencing was whole blood, taken in connection with sensitization to the hapten diphenylcyclopropenone (DPC). These receptors all come from a woman aged 40 to 50 with alopecia areata. Some clones in this sample may be carry-over from other donors' samples.

The chain couples TRBV10-3 to TRBJ2-7, with 10 bases identical to TRBD2. V lost 7 bases and J lost 7; bases outside the gene matches: 10. The CDR3 is 14 amino acids. Germline CDR1 and CDR2: ENHRY and SYGVKD. CDR3 DNA sequence: TGTGCCATCACCGGGACTAGCGAGCCCGGGGAGCAGTACTTC. It specifies CAITGTSEPGEQYF.

The chain joins TRBV5-1 to TRBJ2-5, with no clear D. The CDR3 spans 12 residues. The V end lost 1 base, the J end lost 2 bases, and 3 bases lay between the germline ends. Germline V gene lookup returns CDR1 SGHRS and CDR2 YFSETQ. As DNA, the CDR3 is TGCGCCAGCAGCTTGCGACAAGAGACCCAGTACTTC. It yields the protein CASSLRQETQYF. The full variable domain, with the rest looked up from reference TRBV5-1 and TRBJ2-5, is KAGVTQTPRYLIKTRGQQVTLSCSPISGHRSVSWYQQTPGQGLQFLFEYFSETQRNKGNFPGRFSGRQFSNSRSEMNVSTLELGDSALYLCASSLRQETQYFGPGTRLLVL.

This clonotype was detected only a few times. V is TRBV28 and J is TRBJ2-7; D is uncertain. Germline assignment: CDR1 MDHEN and CDR2 SYDVKM. The CDR3 has 13 residues. Deletions cut 5 bases from V and 4 bases from J, with 12 bases between. The CDR3 loop reads CASSPPPSYEQYF. Here the CDR3 DNA reads TGTGCCAGCAGTCCTCCACCCTCATACGAGCAGTACTTC.

This clonotype was detected a few times. J is TRBJ1-2 and V is TRBV2; 9 positions agree with TRBD1. Unmatched junction bases numbered 3, after V lost 4 bases and J lost 3 bases. CDR1 is SNHLY, CDR2 FYNNEI, per germline. The CDR3 runs 14 residues. CDR3 nucleotides: TGTGCCAGCAGTGCGGACAGGGGCGACTATGGCTACACCTTC. Its translation: CASSADRGDYGYTF.

This chain uses TRBV4-1 with TRBJ2-7; no clear D gene. The CDR3 consists of 14 residues. Germline CDR1 is MGHRA and CDR2 is YSYEKL. V was clipped by 0 bases and J by 3 bases, with 9 bases between them. CDR3 sequence (DNA): TGCGCCAGCAGCCAAGATCCGGCAGTCTACGAGCAGTACTTC. Translated, it gives CASSQDPAVYEQYF.

This clonotype was picked up a small number of times. The chain recombines TRBV6-5 with TRBJ2-7; possible D gene TRBD1, 6 bases. The V end lost 0 bases, the J end lost 3 bases, and 12 bases lay between the germline ends. From germline, CDR1 is MNHEY and CDR2 SVGAGI. The CDR3 has 15 residues. CDR3 loop: CASSYSKRGIYEQYF. The CDR3 nucleotides are TGTGCCAGCAGTTACTCGAAAAGGGGGATCTACGAGCAGTACTTC.

This chain joins TRBV18 and TRBJ2-1; a weak D match, TRBD2 (7 bases). V was shortened by 5 bases and J by 8 bases, with 22 bases between the two germline ends. Germline V gene data show CDR1 as KGHSH and CDR2 as LQKENI. The CDR3 length is 16 residues. CDR3 in DNA: TGTGCCAGCTCAAAGGGGGGCACTAGCGATTCACATGAGCAGTTCTTC. It translates to CASSKGGTSDSHEQFF.

There are a few counts of this clonotype. The rearrangement joins TRBV24-1 to TRBJ1-5; D not resolved. Looked up from germline, CDR1 is KGHDR and CDR2 is SFDVKD. This CDR3 spans 14 amino acids. V was cut by 1 base and J by 1 base, with 4 bases left in between. DNA of the CDR3: TGTGCCACCAGTGATTTCGGGAGCAATCAGCCCCAGCATTTT. Translated: CATSDFGSNQPQHF.

This clonotype has more than one count but fewer than ten. The rearrangement uses TRBV6-1 and TRBJ2-1, with D possibly being TRBD2 (5 bases). The CDR3 has 13 amino acids. V was shortened by 1 base and J by 10 bases, with 11 bases between the two germline ends. From germline, CDR1 is MNHNS and CDR2 SASEGT. The CDR3 nucleotides read TGTGCCAGCAGTGAAGGCGGGCGGAGGGAGCAGTTCTTC. It codes for CASSEGGRREQFF.

This clonotype was picked up a small number of times. The chain joins TRBV5-1 to TRBJ2-7, with TRBD1 identical over 12 bases. The V gene end was trimmed by 0 bases and the J gene end by 6 bases; junction bases not matched to a gene: 4. Germline V lookup: CDR1 SGHRS, CDR2 YFSETQ. This CDR3 is 15 amino acids long. CDR3 sequence: CASSLDGTGGVEQYF. The DNA for the CDR3 is TGCGCCAGCAGCTTGGATGGGACAGGGGGCGTCGAGCAGTACTTC.

In its sample, this clonotype was seen many times. The chain couples TRBV4-1 to TRBJ2-1; D might be TRBD1 (5 bases). The CDR3 length is 16 residues. Trimming took off 3 bases at V and 2 bases at J, with 14 bases between the two ends. CDR1 is MGHRA, CDR2 YSYEKL, per germline. The CDR3 nucleotides read TGCGCCAGCAGCCAGGAGCAGGGCGGCCCCTACAATGAGCAGTTCTTC. Amino acids: CASSQEQGGPYNEQFF.

The V and J genes are TRBV12-5 and TRBJ2-1; no definite D call. This CDR3 spans 17 amino acids. CDR1 and CDR2 from the germline V gene are LGHNT and FRNRAP. The V gene lost 0 bases and the J gene lost 4 bases, with 16 bases spanning the gap. CDR3 nucleotide sequence: TGTGCTAGTGGTTTGGTACAGAGTGGTAGGTCGTACAATGAGCAGTTCTTC. It yields the protein CASGLVQSGRSYNEQFF. Together with reference TRBV12-5 and TRBJ2-1, the CDR3 gives the full variable domain: DARVTQTPRHKVTEMGQEVTMRCQPILGHNTVFWYRQTMMQGLELLAYFRNRAPLDDSGMPKDRFSAEMPDATLATLKIQPSEPRDSAVYFCASGLVQSGRSYNEQFFGPGTRLTVL.

This clonotype was counted a few times. The gene calls are TRBV19 and TRBJ1-2; D call uncertain. The CDR3 is made up of 13 amino acids. Germline CDR1 LNHDA, CDR2 SQIVND (reference sequence). Trimming removed 8 bases from V and 1 base from J, with 11 bases in between. The CDR3 protein is CASESDGNYGYTF. For the CDR3, the DNA is TGTGCCAGTGAATCGGACGGTAACTATGGCTACACCTTC.

This clonotype appeared many times. The chain employs TRBV7-9 and TRBJ2-2; TRBD1 is a possible D gene (5 bases). Trimming took 11 bases from V and 4 from J, leaving 17 bases between them. Germline V gives CDR1 SEHNR, CDR2 FQNEAQ (reference sequence). The CDR3 has 14 residues. CDR3 sequence reads: CALPQGLRTGELFF. The CDR3 bases are TGTGCCCTCCCCCAGGGTCTCCGCACCGGGGAGCTGTTTTTT.

This clonotype was seen a few times. The V gene is TRBV7-2, the J gene TRBJ2-5; D is possibly TRBD1 or TRBD2 (6 bases each). This CDR3 contains 13 residues. V lost 4 bases to trimming and J lost 4 bases, with 10 bases between them. Germline-derived CDR1 and CDR2 are SGHTA and FQGNSA. The CDR3 DNA is TGTGCCAGCAGCTACGGAGGGGGAGAGACCCAGTACTTC. It is translated as CASSYGGGETQYF.

This clonotype has ten or more counts. This rearrangement joins TRBV12-3 or TRBV12-4 to TRBJ2-1; 10 nucleotides line up with TRBD2. The CDR3 sequence is 14 residues long. After removal of 6 bases from V and 4 bases from J, the junction contained 3 bases not matched to a gene. The CDR3 reads CASSSGLAYNEQFF. The CDR3, as DNA: TGTGCCAGCAGCTCGGGACTAGCGTACAATGAGCAGTTCTTC.

This clonotype was detected ten times or more. This sequence joins TRBV20-1 and TRBJ1-1, with D perhaps matching TRBD1 (6 bases). V dropped 0 bases and J dropped 3 bases, with 14 bases sitting between them. Germline lookup yields CDR1 DFQATT and CDR2 SNEGSKA (reference sequence). CDR3 length equals 15 residues. In DNA form, the CDR3 reads TGCAGTGCTAGAGATCAGGGGACCGGATACACTGAAGCTTTCTTT. Protein sequence: CSARDQGTGYTEAFF.

There are a few counts of this clonotype. The genes are TRBV18 and TRBJ2-1; a weak D match, TRBD2 (6 bases). Germline CDR1 reads KGHSH; CDR2 reads LQKENI. The CDR3 is 16 residues long. V gave up 2 bases and J gave up 3 bases, with 14 bases separating them. The CDR3 coding sequence is TGTGCCAGCTCACCAGCAATAGCGGATTACTACAATGAGCAGTTCTTC. Its translation is CASSPAIADYYNEQFF.

As regards this clonotype: A read error may produce the germline difference seen at one junction end. The rearrangement uses TRBV11-2 and TRBJ2-3; a weak D match, TRBD1 (6 bases). Germline V gene lookup returns CDR1 SGHAT and CDR2 FQNNGV. CDR3 size: 14 residues. CDR3 region: CASSLGTATDTLYF. CDR3 DNA: TGTGCCAGCAGCTTAGGGACAGCCACAGATACGCTGTATTTT.

This chain joins TRBV5-1 and TRBJ1-1; tentative D call: TRBD1 (5 bases). The germline V gene has CDR1 SGHRS and CDR2 YFSETQ. V dropped 4 bases and J dropped 1 base, with 11 bases sitting between them. The CDR3 covers 14 residues. Here the CDR3 DNA reads TGCGCCAGCAGCGGAGGGGCGGAGAACACTGAAGCTTTCTTT. It yields the protein CASSGGAENTEAFF.

The chain joins TRBV7-2 to TRBJ1-6; D not resolved. This CDR3 comprises 15 residues. With 5 bases removed from V and 4 bases from J, the gap between germline ends came to 12 bases. CDR1 is SGHTA and CDR2 is FQGNSA in the germline V gene. CDR3 protein: CASSPRRQYNSPLHF. CDR3 bases: TGTGCCAGCAGCCCTCGGCGGCAATATAATTCACCCCTCCACTTT.